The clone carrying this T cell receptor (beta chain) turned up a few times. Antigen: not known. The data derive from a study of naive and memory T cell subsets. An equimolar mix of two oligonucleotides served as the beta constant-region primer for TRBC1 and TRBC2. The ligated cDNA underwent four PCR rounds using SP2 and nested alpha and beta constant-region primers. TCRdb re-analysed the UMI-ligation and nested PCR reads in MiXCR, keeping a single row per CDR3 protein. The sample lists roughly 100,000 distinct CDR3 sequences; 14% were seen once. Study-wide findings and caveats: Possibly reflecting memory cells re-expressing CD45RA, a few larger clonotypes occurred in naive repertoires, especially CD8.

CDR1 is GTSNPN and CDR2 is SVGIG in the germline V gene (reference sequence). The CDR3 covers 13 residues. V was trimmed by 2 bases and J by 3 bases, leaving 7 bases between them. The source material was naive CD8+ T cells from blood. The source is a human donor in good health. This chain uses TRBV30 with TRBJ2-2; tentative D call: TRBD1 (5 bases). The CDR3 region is CAWSMTDTGELFF. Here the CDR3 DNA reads TGTGCCTGGAGTATGACAGACACCGGGGAGCTGTTTTTT.